Each of the 30 T cell receptor beta chains below was sequenced from the same sample in a study of CD8 T cells in ankylosing spondylitis. TCRdb independently ran MiXCR on the 5' RACE reads; one entry per CDR3 protein. Of 330,000 or so distinct CDR3 sequences in the sample, 6.5% to 10% were seen once. Their antigens remain unidentified. Study-wide results and caveats: Blood of patients with ankylosing spondylitis appeared to be characterized by a TCR beta motif of seven or eight highly homologous variants.

Sequenced input: blood, either unsorted or a sorted T cell fraction (not recorded which). Source of these receptors: a male donor with ankylosing spondylitis.

This chain joins TRBV24-1 and TRBJ1-6; no firm D call. This CDR3 spans 16 amino acids. Germline V gives CDR1 KGHDR, CDR2 SFDVKD. The ends were cut back, 0 bases at V and 8 bases at J, with 13 bases in the middle. The CDR3 DNA reads as TGTGCCACCAGTGATTTGATGGCCATTTGGGATTCACCCCTCCACTTT. Amino acids: CATSDLMAIWDSPLHF.

This clonotype came up a few times. The chain uses TRBV12-3 or TRBV12-4 and TRBJ1-6; D call uncertain. V was cut by 4 bases and J by 7 bases, with 8 bases left in between. The CDR3 runs to 13 residues. The CDR3 DNA follows: TGTGCCAGCAGTTGGGAGCAAAATTCACCCCTCCACTTT. Translated, it gives CASSWEQNSPLHF.

The table lists this clonotype with many counts. J is TRBJ2-1 and V is TRBV5-5; D not certain. Germline V gives CDR1 SGHKS, CDR2 YYEKEE (reference sequence). The CDR3 loop spans 13 amino acids. V gave up 2 bases and J gave up 6 bases, with 9 bases separating them. The CDR3 nucleotides read TGTGCCAGCAGCTTAGGCAGATCCAATGAGCAGTTCTTC. This encodes CASSLGRSNEQFF.

This clonotype was observed at least ten times. This rearrangement joins TRBV20-1 to TRBJ2-7; D possibly corresponds to TRBD1 (5 bases). The ends were cut back, 0 bases at V and 4 bases at J, with 13 bases in the middle. CDR3 size: 14 residues. Germline V gives CDR1 DFQATT, CDR2 SNEGSKA (reference sequence). CDR3 nucleotide sequence: TGCAGTGCTAGAGACCGGGCCGACAGTTACGAGCAGTACTTC. The encoded protein is CSARDRADSYEQYF.

This clonotype appeared a few times. The chain has TRBV28 and TRBJ2-3, with 12 bases aligning to TRBD2. The CDR3 loop spans 19 amino acids. The trim removed 3 bases at V and 4 bases at J, leaving 14 bases unmatched. CDR1 and CDR2 from the germline V gene are MDHEN and SYDVKM. Here the CDR3 reads CASSFAPASGRALPDTQYF. The CDR3 DNA sequence: TGTGCCAGCAGTTTCGCCCCTGCTAGCGGGAGGGCTTTACCAGATACGCAGTATTTT.

This clonotype has a handful of counts. The V gene is TRBV7-9, the J gene TRBJ1-2; 9 bases are shared with TRBD1. Germline lookup yields CDR1 SEHNR and CDR2 FQNEAQ (reference sequence). The V gene end was trimmed by 1 base and the J gene end by 8 bases; junction bases not matched to a gene: 5. This CDR3 comprises 14 residues. This CDR3 is CASSLEGTGSGYTF. CDR3 nucleotides: TGTGCCAGCAGCTTAGAAGGGACAGGGAGCGGCTACACCTTC.

The chain joins TRBV28 to TRBJ2-7; D unresolved. Trimming stripped 5 bases from V and 2 bases from J, with 10 bases between. The CDR3 is 13 residues long. Germline V gene sequence: CDR1 MDHEN, CDR2 SYDVKM. The CDR3 sequence is CASSRGATYEQYF. The CDR3 bases are TGTGCCAGCAGTAGAGGAGCCACCTACGAGCAGTACTTC.

This clonotype turned up a few times. CDR3 in amino acids: CASTPSRNYNEQFF. The CDR3 DNA sequence: TGTGCCAGCACCCCAAGTCGGAACTACAATGAGCAGTTCTTC. The J gene is TRBJ2-1, the V gene TRBV2; D is unresolved. This CDR3 has 14 residues. Germline CDR1 SNHLY, CDR2 FYNNEI. Deletions cut 7 bases from V and 3 bases from J, with 13 bases between.

V gene TRBV27 combines with J gene TRBJ1-2; D unresolved. V was pared by 3 bases and J by 4 bases, with 12 bases between. Germline CDR1 and CDR2: MNHEY and SMNVEV (reference sequence). The CDR3 has 14 residues. In DNA, the CDR3 is TGTGCCAGCAGTTTCCGTCGGGCAAGCTATGGCTACACCTTC. It yields the protein CASSFRRASYGYTF.

This clonotype was seen ten or more times. The genes are TRBV3-1 and TRBJ2-5; TRBD2 matches at 7 bases. V lost 4 bases to trimming and J lost 2 bases; unmatched junction nucleotides: 10. The CDR3 has 16 residues. The V gene's germline CDR1 is LGHDT and CDR2 YNNKEL (reference sequence). CDR3 bases: TGTGCCAGCAGCCCCTTGGTTTTTAGCGGGCAAGAGACCCAGTACTTC. Translating it yields CASSPLVFSGQETQYF.

The J gene is TRBJ2-7, the V gene TRBV10-2; 11 nucleotides line up with TRBD2. V gave up 4 bases and J gave up 4 bases; unmatched junction bases: 9. Germline V gene sequence: CDR1 WSHSY, CDR2 SAAADI. The CDR3 spans 16 residues. The CDR3 sequence: CASSAGFSSGRYEQYF. CDR3 sequence (DNA): TGCGCCAGCAGTGCCGGTTTTTCTAGCGGGAGGTACGAGCAGTACTTC.

This clonotype was found a few times. This rearrangement joins TRBV6-1 to TRBJ2-5; 9 bases line up with TRBD1. Looked up from germline, CDR1 is MNHNS and CDR2 is SASEGT. CDR3 length: 18 residues. Trimming took 7 bases from V and 5 from J; bases not matched to a gene: 20. The CDR3 DNA sequence: TGTGCCAGCACCAGATCATTCGGTTCGGGACAGGGTGGTGAGACCCAGTACTTC. This sequence encodes CASTRSFGSGQGGETQYF.

Only a few counts were recorded for this clonotype. This sequence joins TRBV6-1 and TRBJ2-7; 9 bases are a match to TRBD1. CDR3 size: 15 residues. Germline CDR1 MNHNS, CDR2 SASEGT. The trim removed 5 bases at V and 9 bases at J, leaving 14 bases unmatched. DNA for the CDR3: TGTGCCAGCAGTCAGCCGGGACAGGGAAGTAAGGGGCAGTACTTC. It is translated as CASSQPGQGSKGQYF.

V gene TRBV29-1 combines with J gene TRBJ2-7, with D perhaps assigned TRBD1 or TRBD2 (5 bases each). The V and J ends lost 5 bases and 7 bases respectively, with 15 bases between them. Germline V gives CDR1 SQVTM, CDR2 ANQGSEA. The CDR3 runs 12 residues. The DNA of the CDR3 is TGCAGCGTTCTGGGGGTGGTCGGAGAGCAGTACTTC. Protein sequence: CSVLGVVGEQYF.

The chain employs TRBV4-2 and TRBJ2-3, with D perhaps TRBD2 (5 bases). Germline V lookup: CDR1 LGHNA, CDR2 YNFKEQ. This CDR3 is 11 amino acids long. V was clipped by 3 bases and J by 8 bases, with 6 bases between them. CDR3 amino acids: CASSHSVTQYF. The DNA of the CDR3 is TGTGCCAGCAGCCATAGCGTTACGCAGTATTTT.

The rearrangement uses TRBV24-1 and TRBJ2-7; possible D gene TRBD1, 6 bases. Germline V CDR1 and CDR2: KGHDR, SFDVKD. With 12 bases removed from V and 6 bases from J, the gap between germline ends came to 20 bases. The CDR3 is made up of 13 amino acids. The CDR3 here is CAATGTKEFEQYF. The CDR3 coding sequence is TGTGCCGCCACCGGGACAAAAGAATTCGAGCAGTACTTC.

Written as DNA, the CDR3 is TGCGCCAGCAGCTTGTCCCTAGCGGGAGGAACCGGGGAGCTGTTTTTT. It codes for CASSLSLAGGTGELFF. The J gene is TRBJ2-2, the V gene TRBV5-1; TRBD2 aligns across 11 bases. The germline CDR1 and CDR2 sequences are SGHRS and YFSETQ. V shed 1 base and J 5 bases; nucleotides not matched to a gene: 4. The CDR3 is 16 amino acids.

This clonotype occurred a few times. The V and J genes are TRBV20-1 and TRBJ1-1, with D maybe TRBD1 (5 bases). Trimming shortened V by 6 bases and J by 6 bases, and 17 bases separated the two germline ends. This CDR3 is built from 13 residues. Germline lookup yields CDR1 DFQATT and CDR2 SNEGSKA (reference sequence). The CDR3 bases are TGCAGTGCCCTGGGCGTAGGGGTGGCTGAAGCTTTCTTT. It yields the protein CSALGVGVAEAFF.

This clonotype was observed a single time. J is TRBJ2-1 and V is TRBV19, with no clear D. The germline V gene has CDR1 LNHDA and CDR2 SQIVND (reference sequence). This CDR3 comprises 15 residues. V was cut by 3 bases and J by 2 bases, with 11 bases left in between. The CDR3 DNA reads as TGTGCCAGTAGTATGCTCCCTATCACCTACAATGAGCAGTTCTTC. Translation gives CASSMLPITYNEQFF.

This clonotype was recorded a few times. The rearrangement joins TRBV20-1 to TRBJ1-5; no clear D. Germline V gene sequence: CDR1 DFQATT, CDR2 SNEGSKA (reference sequence). Trimming cost V 2 bases and J 2 bases, with 13 bases left between them. The CDR3 extends over 15 amino acids. The CDR3 DNA sequence: TGCAGTGCTAGATCGCGGCAGGTGGGCAATCAGCCCCAGCATTTT. This translates into CSARSRQVGNQPQHF.

V usage is TRBV15 and J usage is TRBJ1-2; D call uncertain. Trimming stripped 5 bases from V and 0 bases from J, with 13 bases between. The CDR3 is 15 residues long. Looked up from germline, CDR1 is LNHNV and CDR2 is YYDKDF (reference sequence). CDR3 nucleotides: TGTGCCACCAGCTACGGACGCAGATCTAACTATGGCTACACCTTC. Its translation is CATSYGRRSNYGYTF.

The sample holds a few counts of this clonotype. V gene TRBV19 combines with J gene TRBJ2-3; TRBD2 is a possible D gene (6 bases). Between the trimmed V and J ends, which lost 5 bases and 3 bases, there was a span of 9 bases. Germline V gene lookup returns CDR1 LNHDA and CDR2 SQIVND (reference sequence). The CDR3 spans 13 residues. This CDR3 is CASSPRETDTQYF. CDR3 sequence (DNA): TGTGCCAGTAGTCCCCGGGAGACAGATACGCAGTATTTT.

This clonotype turned up a few times. The chain couples TRBV6-5 to TRBJ2-7; D is unresolved. The CDR3 totals 12 residues. Germline lookup yields CDR1 MNHEY and CDR2 SVGAGI. Between the trimmed V and J ends, which lost 4 bases and 7 bases, there was a span of 11 bases. CDR3 in DNA: TGTGCCAGCAGTTCCCCGCCCGGGGAGCAGTACTTC. Its translation is CASSSPPGEQYF.

This clonotype was detected only a few times. The rearrangement links TRBV4-1 to TRBJ2-7, with D perhaps matching TRBD1 (5 bases). The CDR3 length is 15 residues. Germline-derived CDR1 and CDR2 are MGHRA and YSYEKL. Trimming took 0 bases from V and 4 from J, leaving 13 bases between them. The CDR3 here is CASSQDPLGAYEQYF. The CDR3, as DNA: TGCGCCAGCAGCCAAGATCCCCTAGGGGCGTACGAGCAGTACTTC.

This chain joins TRBV12-3 or TRBV12-4 and TRBJ1-1; D is unclear. This CDR3 is built from 14 residues. The ends were cut back, 7 bases at V and 4 bases at J, with 16 bases in the middle. The CDR3 DNA is TGTGCCAGCACCTTAACACTGACGCTCACTGAAGCTTTCTTT. It codes for CASTLTLTLTEAFF.

The table lists this clonotype with a few counts. The chain recombines TRBV4-1 with TRBJ1-4, with 8 bases lining up with TRBD1. Germline-derived CDR1 and CDR2 are MGHRA and YSYEKL. J was trimmed by 10 bases and V by 0 bases; bases with no gene match: 7. The CDR3 runs to 15 residues. CDR3 sequence (DNA): TGCGCCAGCAGCCAAGAACGACAGGGGATGGTAAAACTGTTTTTT. Residues: CASSQERQGMVKLFF.

This clonotype has ten or more counts. CDR3 DNA: TGTGCCAGCAGCTTCGAGGGGGCGCGCTACGAGCAGTACTTC. Protein product: CASSFEGARYEQYF. The chain links TRBV7-9 to TRBJ2-7; 7 bases are a match to TRBD1. The CDR3 is made up of 14 amino acids. The V and J ends lost 3 bases and 3 bases, in that order; junction bases with no gene match: 5. Per the germline V gene, CDR1 is SEHNR and CDR2 is FQNEAQ (reference sequence). The full variable domain, in which reference TRBV7-9 and TRBJ2-7 provide the parts outside the CDR3, is DTGVSQNPRHKITKRGQNVTFRCDPISEHNRLYWYRQTLGQGPEFLTYFQNEAQLEKSRLLSDRFSAERPKGSFSTLEIQRTEQGDSAMYLCASSFEGARYEQYFGPGTRLTVT.

The V and J genes are TRBV29-1 and TRBJ1-1, with D maybe TRBD1 (5 bases). Per the germline V gene, CDR1 is SQVTM and CDR2 is ANQGSEA. V was clipped by 6 bases and J by 6 bases, with 14 bases between them. The CDR3 has 12 residues. CDR3 in DNA: TGCAGCGTGGGGACGGTCCCGGCTGAAGCTTTCTTT. It codes for CSVGTVPAEAFF.

This clonotype was observed at least ten times. V is TRBV9 and J is TRBJ2-2; TRBD1 agrees at 9 bases. Germline CDR1 and CDR2: SGDLS and YYNGEE. This CDR3 region has 15 residues. The junction had 8 bases not matched to a gene; V was cut back by 4 bases and J by 7 bases. CDR3 nucleotides: TGTGCCAGCAGCACTCTACAGGGGGCGGTCGGGGAGCTGTTTTTT. This translates into CASSTLQGAVGELFF.

As regards this clonotype: The missing conserved phenylalanine or tryptophan at the end of this CDR3 makes a read error likely. The rearrangement links TRBV5-5 to TRBJ2-1, with D tentatively TRBD1 (6 bases). The CDR3 runs to 17 residues. The V gene lost 3 bases and the J gene lost 0 bases, with 16 bases spanning the gap. CDR1 is SGHKS, CDR2 YYEKEE, per germline (reference sequence). The CDR3 sequence is CASSSQGIQSSYNEQFS. In nucleotides, the CDR3 is TGTGCCAGCAGCTCCCAGGGGATACAGAGCTCCTACAATGAGCAGTTCTCC.